A selection of T cell receptor beta chains follows, all from one sample in a study of tumour-infiltrating T cells in Burkitt lymphoma. Sequencing was performed with immunoSEQ multiplex PCR; in TCRdb, only in-frame clones are kept and a portion is missing. Among 14,000 or so clones, about 75% were seen once, and the ten largest hold about 7.2%. What was sequenced was tumor tissue. These receptors originate from a human donor with diffuse large B-cell lymphoma. CDR3s include the opening cysteine and the closing phenylalanine or tryptophan. The D gene is left open where the match is weak. Clone size is given for some rows only: seen once, a few or many times, or a class if the clone is expanded.

clone size	V gene	J gene	D gene	CDR3 DNA	CDR3 protein
-	TRBV6-5	TRBJ1-2	-	TGTGCCAGCAGTTACTCTGCAGCTACCTATGGCTACACCTTC	CASSYSAATYGYTF
-	TRBV7-9	TRBJ1-1	TRBD1	TGTGCCAGCAGCCCGAGGGGGCGCGGGACTGAAGCTTTCTTT	CASSPRGRGTEAFF
-	TRBV5-1	TRBJ1-1	TRBD1	TGCGCCAGCAGCTGGACAGGGGGAGGCACTGAAGCTTTCTTT	CASSWTGGGTEAFF
-	TRBV7-9	TRBJ2-7	-	TGTGCCAGCAGCTTCCGGGACTGGGCCTACGAGCAGTACTTC	CASSFRDWAYEQYF
-	TRBV7-9	TRBJ2-7	TRBD1	TGTGCCAGCAGCTTAAAGGGGACAGGGGGAAGATACGAGCAGTACTTC	CASSLKGTGGRYEQYF
-	TRBV9	TRBJ1-2	TRBD1	TGTGCCAGCAGCGTAAACCGGGACAGGGGGCTTCATGGCTACACCTTC	CASSVNRDRGLHGYTF
once	TRBV6-5	TRBJ1-2	-	TGTGCCAGCATTGGTGCAGGCCGGGGCTATGGCTACACCTTC	CASIGAGRGYGYTF
-	TRBV10-3	TRBJ2-7	-	TGTGCCATCAGTGAGTACCGGAGCCCATTCACCTACGAGCAGTACTTC	CAISEYRSPFTYEQYF
-	TRBV28	TRBJ1-1	TRBD1	TGTGCCAGCCTTTGGACAGGGGGAACTGAAGCTTTCTTT	CASLWTGGTEAFF
-	TRBV5-1	TRBJ2-7	-	TGCGCCAGCAGCCCGCTGGGGGCAGGGTCAGGCTACGAGCAGTACTTC	CASSPLGAGSGYEQYF
-	TRBV7-6	TRBJ2-1	-	TGTGCCAGCAGCCGGGACCCCCGTTCGAATGAGCAGTTCTTC	CASSRDPRSNEQFF
-	TRBV6-1	TRBJ2-2	TRBD2	TGTGCCATCCAAAGTAGCGGGAGGGTGGTCGGGGAGCTGTTTTTT	CAIQSSGRVVGELFF